Sequencing of this TCR beta chain was carried out in a study of CD8 T cells in Susac syndrome. At the level of the study: When blood was drawn, the patients with Susac syndrome were therapy-naive, on corticosteroids, or on intravenous immunoglobulin alone.

Notes on this clonotype: Its antigen remains unidentified.

This CDR3 is 12 amino acids long. The V and J ends lost 2 bases and 4 bases respectively, with 8 bases between them. Germline CDR1 and CDR2: DFQATT and SNEGSKA (reference sequence). Broader study findings: The number of individuals included in the study's TCR sequencing and HLA analysis was acknowledged as relatively small.

A quantity of about 0.5 to 1 ug RNA underwent reverse transcription using random hexamers. TCRdb re-called the immunoSEQ multiplex PCR reads through MiXCR, storing one row per CDR3 protein. The table has about 140,000 distinct CDR3 sequences, 95% seen once. The receptor was derived from a human donor with Susac syndrome. The sequenced sample consisted of CD4+ T cells from PBMCs. The chain employs TRBV20-1 and TRBJ1-2; no clear D gene. The CDR3 bases are TGCAGTGCTAGACTCCCCACCTATGGCTACACCTTC. This gives the protein CSARLPTYGYTF.